Detailed here is one T cell receptor (beta chain). The antigen is not known. The data were taken from a study of cytomegalovirus exposure and HLA in healthy donors. The study, taken as a whole, reports: Cytomegalovirus-associated status was assigned to fewer than 200 TCR beta chains. Most TCR sequences showed up rarely, but some public TCRs showed up in many donors.

TCRdb's copy holds only in-frame clones and misses some; the assay was immunoSEQ multiplex PCR. In the table there are 40,000 to 55,000 clones, 80% to 95% of which are singletons. The CDR3 covers 14 residues. Per the germline V gene, CDR1 is MDHEN and CDR2 is SYDVKM. V was cut by 2 bases and J by 2 bases, with 9 bases left in between. The sequence came from a woman under 30 in good health and CMV-seronegative. The sample was PBMCs. The rearrangement links TRBV28 to TRBJ1-1; no clear D. CDR3 region: CASSLGGLNTEAFF. The CDR3 DNA sequence: TGTGCCAGCAGTTTAGGAGGTCTTAACACTGAAGCTTTCTTT.